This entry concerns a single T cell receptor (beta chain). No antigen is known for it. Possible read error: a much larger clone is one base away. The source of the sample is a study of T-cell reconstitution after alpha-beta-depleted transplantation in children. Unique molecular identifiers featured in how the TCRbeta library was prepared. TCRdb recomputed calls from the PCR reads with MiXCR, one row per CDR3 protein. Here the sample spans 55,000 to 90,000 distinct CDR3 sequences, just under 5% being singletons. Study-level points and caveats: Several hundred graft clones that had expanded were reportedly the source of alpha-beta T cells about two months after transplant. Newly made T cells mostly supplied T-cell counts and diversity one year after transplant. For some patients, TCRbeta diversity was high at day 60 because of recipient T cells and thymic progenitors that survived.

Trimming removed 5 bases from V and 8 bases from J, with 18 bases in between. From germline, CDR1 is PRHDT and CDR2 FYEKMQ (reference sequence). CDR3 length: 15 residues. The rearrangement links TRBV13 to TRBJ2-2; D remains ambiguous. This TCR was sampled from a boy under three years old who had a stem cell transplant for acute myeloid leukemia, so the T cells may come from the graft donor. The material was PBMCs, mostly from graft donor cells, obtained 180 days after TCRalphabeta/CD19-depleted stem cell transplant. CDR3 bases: TGTGCCAGCAGCAAGAACTCGCCACCCGTGGGGGAGCTGTTTTTT. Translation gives CASSKNSPPVGELFF.